Presented here are 14 T cell receptor beta chains from one specimen sequenced in a study of human T cells and chemical hapten exposure. A single record per CDR3 protein comes from TCRdb applying MiXCR to the RACE reads. The repertoire holds more than 80,000 distinct CDR3 sequences, with 10% to 12% as singletons. Time point specified: pre-sensitization, week 0. Treatment given: therapeutic diphenylcyclopropenone sensitization with weekly scalp DPC. The sequencing here drew on whole blood, taken in connection with sensitization to the hapten diphenylcyclopropenone (DPC). The receptors derive from a woman in her fifties or sixties with alopecia areata. Some clones in this sample may be carry-over from other donors' samples.

The V and J genes are TRBV6-2 or TRBV6-3 and TRBJ2-1, with TRBD2 identical over 11 bases. The ends lost 6 bases at V and 13 bases at J; junction bases unmatched: 11. There are 14 residues in the CDR3. CDR1 and CDR2 from the germline V gene are MNHEY and SVGEGT. Written as DNA, the CDR3 is TGTGCCAGCAGAACCTACCCGGGACTAGCGGCTCAGTTCTTC. Protein: CASRTYPGLAAQFF.

There are many counts of this clonotype. V usage is TRBV12-5 and J usage is TRBJ2-7; tentative D call: TRBD1 (5 bases). Deletions cut 6 bases from V and 5 bases from J, with 11 bases between. Germline CDR1 and CDR2: LGHNT and FRNRAP. The CDR3 covers 12 residues. CDR3: CASGPGLDEQYF. CDR3 in DNA: TGTGCTAGTGGCCCAGGGCTCGACGAGCAGTACTTC.

This clonotype has just a few counts. This chain joins TRBV27 and TRBJ2-7; 7 bases match TRBD1. CDR1 is MNHEY, CDR2 SMNVEV, per germline (reference sequence). CDR3 length: 14 amino acids. V shed 3 bases and J 3 bases; nucleotides not matched to a gene: 5. The CDR3 region has the DNA TGTGCCAGCAGTTTTGGGCAGGGGGTCTACGAGCAGTACTTC. Translating gives CASSFGQGVYEQYF.

The sample holds many counts of this clonotype. This chain uses TRBV29-1 with TRBJ2-1, with 9 positions matching TRBD2. The CDR3 is made up of 16 amino acids. Trimming at V came to 1 base and at J to 0 bases, leaving 4 bases not matched to a gene. Looked up from germline, CDR1 is SQVTM and CDR2 is ANQGSEA. The CDR3 DNA follows: TGCAGCGTTGAAGGTCTAGCGGGGAGCTCCTACAATGAGCAGTTCTTC. It specifies CSVEGLAGSSYNEQFF.

With regard to this clonotype: At one boundary the junction diverges from the germline segment, which might be a read error. The J gene is TRBJ2-7, the V gene TRBV12-3 or TRBV12-4; D is ambiguous. This CDR3 spans 13 amino acids. Here the CDR3 reads CASSLFGSHEQYF. The CDR3 region has the DNA TGTGCCAGCAGTTTATTCGGCTCCCACGAGCAGTACTTC.

This clonotype was detected a few times. This chain links TRBV3-1 with TRBJ2-3; D is possibly TRBD2 (5 bases). The V gene lost 4 bases and the J gene lost 3 bases, with 11 bases spanning the gap. The CDR3 extends over 14 amino acids. CDR1 and CDR2 (germline): LGHDT, YNNKEL (reference sequence). The CDR3 loop is CASSRRTGTDTQYF. The CDR3, as DNA: TGTGCCAGCAGCCGGAGAACGGGGACAGATACGCAGTATTTT.

This clonotype was detected ten times or more. This chain links TRBV7-9 with TRBJ1-6; D gene ambiguous. Germline V gene data show CDR1 as SEHNR and CDR2 as FQNEAQ (reference sequence). Trimming cost V 5 bases and J 8 bases, with 13 bases left between them. This CDR3 is built from 14 residues. DNA for the CDR3: TGTGCCAGCAGCCCCACGGCACCGGATTCACCCCTCCACTTT. It yields the protein CASSPTAPDSPLHF.

In its sample, this clonotype was seen a few times. The chain couples TRBV20-1 to TRBJ2-5; TRBD2 matches 7 bases. Germline CDR1 reads DFQATT; CDR2 reads SNEGSKA (reference sequence). V trimming: 0 bases; J trimming: 4 bases; junction bases outside the gene matches: 14. The CDR3 totals 17 residues. CDR3 coding DNA: TGCAGTGCTAGAGATCTGTGGTTCAGGACGGGGGGAGAGACCCAGTACTTC. Its translation: CSARDLWFRTGGETQYF.

There are many counts of this clonotype. V gene TRBV18 combines with J gene TRBJ2-6, with D hard to call. Germline lookup yields CDR1 KGHSH and CDR2 LQKENI. The germline V and J ends were trimmed by 5 bases and 1 base, with 9 bases remaining between them. The CDR3 covers 15 residues. The chain's CDR3 is CASSISWSGANVLTF. The CDR3 DNA follows: TGTGCCAGCTCAATAAGTTGGTCTGGGGCCAACGTCCTGACTTTC.

The sample holds many counts of this clonotype. This chain uses TRBV24-1 with TRBJ2-3; 8 positions match TRBD2. J lost 6 bases, V lost 7 bases, and 5 bases had no gene match. This CDR3 region has 13 residues. CDR1 and CDR2 (germline): KGHDR, SFDVKD. In DNA form, the CDR3 reads TGTGCCACCAGCGGGGGGGCCGATGATACGCAGTATTTT. It is translated as CATSGGADDTQYF.

This clonotype was counted ten times or more. This chain joins TRBV19 and TRBJ2-1; D remains unclear. Germline CDR1 reads LNHDA; CDR2 reads SQIVND (reference sequence). The length of the CDR3 is 14 residues. Trimming removed 0 bases at V and 6 bases at J, with 9 bases between. CDR3 DNA: TGTGCCAGTAGTATAGACCGAGACCTCAATGAGCAGTTCTTC. Amino acid sequence: CASSIDRDLNEQFF.

The chain carries TRBV3-1 and TRBJ2-1; D ambiguous. CDR1 and CDR2 (germline): LGHDT, YNNKEL (reference sequence). V lost 0 bases to trimming and J lost 10 bases, with 13 bases between them. The CDR3 extends over 14 amino acids. CDR3 sequence reads: CASSQDPNGIEQFF. The CDR3 nucleotides are TGTGCCAGCAGCCAAGATCCCAACGGTATAGAGCAGTTCTTC.

This clonotype was counted many times. J is TRBJ1-5 and V is TRBV6-2 or TRBV6-3; 12 positions match TRBD1. The CDR3 is 15 amino acids. Germline-derived CDR1 and CDR2 are MNHEY and SVGEGT. Trimming at V came to 7 bases and at J to 7 bases, leaving 8 bases not matched to a gene. The CDR3 DNA follows: TGTGCCAGCACCCCGGGACAGGGGGCATGGCAGCCCCAGCATTTT. Translation gives CASTPGQGAWQPQHF.

This clonotype has more than one count but fewer than ten. The chain employs TRBV5-1 and TRBJ2-3; a weak D match, TRBD2 (6 bases). The V gene lost 1 base and the J gene lost 0 bases, with 24 bases spanning the gap. Germline CDR1 is SGHRS and CDR2 is YFSETQ. This CDR3 has 20 residues. CDR3 protein: CASSLSPDGGLRSSTDTQYF. The CDR3 nucleotides read TGCGCCAGCAGCTTGTCCCCTGACGGGGGATTGAGATCTAGCACAGATACGCAGTATTTT.